This is a list of T cell receptor beta chains from one sample in a study of OX40 agonist ivuxolimab in advanced cancers. Assay: immunoSEQ multiplex PCR; the TCRdb copy retains only in-frame clones and omits some. This sample yields 55,000 or so clones, of which around 87% are seen a single time; 15% to 20% belongs to the top ten. The material was CD4+ or CD8+ T cells sorted from blood, obtained in a trial of the OX40 agonist ivuxolimab. These TCRs come from an adult with an advanced solid tumor such as melanoma, head and neck, liver or kidney cancer. CDR3s leave out the opening cysteine and the closing phenylalanine or tryptophan.

j_call	v_call	cdr3_aa
TRBJ2-7	TRBV4-2	ASSQDGTSGSYEQY
TRBJ2-7	TRBV6-5	ASSYRGRSYEQY
TRBJ2-7	TRBV6-1	ASNAPTATYEQY
TRBJ1-5	TRBV30	AWSTGGGEPQH
TRBJ2-7	TRBV11-1	ASSLATGTSGRAYEQY
TRBJ2-2	TRBV30	AWSVVFSGITGELF
TRBJ2-2	TRBV9	ASSVRGGAGTGELF
TRBJ2-5	TRBV2	ASSEPEDRAQETQY
TRBJ1-4	TRBV30	AWSLRGRNEKLF
TRBJ2-7	TRBV6-1	ASSHERGAYEQY
TRBJ2-1	TRBV9	ASSVVAGVYNEQF
TRBJ2-7	TRBV30	AWSVQGPYEQY
TRBJ2-7	TRBV15	ATSRSGTGLSYEQY
TRBJ2-1	TRBV5-4	ASSLVGYEQF
TRBJ2-7	TRBV15	ATSSLGTGPTYEQY
TRBJ2-5	TRBV4-1	ASSQVTGRRGETQY
TRBJ2-7	TRBV19	ASSFGRALEQY
TRBJ1-3	TRBV7-9	ASTPSPQTIY
TRBJ2-5	TRBV25-1	ASSEFGAYQETQY
TRBJ2-3	TRBV5-5	ASSLELAADTQY
TRBJ2-6	TRBV18	ASSPLPASSGANVLT
TRBJ2-3	TRBV28	ASSLGGVPDTQY
TRBJ2-1	TRBV19	ASSTRIYNEQF
TRBJ2-7	TRBV5-1	ASSGPGTPYEQY
TRBJ1-4	TRBV6-6	ASRTWGRSNEKLF
TRBJ1-6	TRBV15	ATSRDKAGERNSPLH
TRBJ2-5	TRBV27	ASRRTSGRRETQY
TRBJ2-1	TRBV5-5	ASSLGLSYNEQF
TRBJ2-5	TRBV5-1	ASSWGPPEETQY
TRBJ2-1	TRBV7-2	ASSPWRNEQF
TRBJ1-2	TRBV5-5	ASSLGGTANYGYT
TRBJ1-1	TRBV7-3	ASSLKGRGWQVSDTEAF
TRBJ2-1	TRBV19	ASRPGQGAWEQF
TRBJ2-2	TRBV23-1	ASSQPATGELF
TRBJ1-5	TRBV6-1	ASRTAGESNQPQH
TRBJ2-6	TRBV7-3	ASSRAGSSSGANVLT
TRBJ2-6	TRBV5-4	ASSSPGSRSGANVLT
TRBJ2-1	TRBV18	ASSPRAGGAYNEQF
TRBJ1-2	TRBV30	AWSPPSGAPNYGYT
TRBJ1-1	TRBV29-1	SVDRGRTEAF
TRBJ1-3	TRBV2	ASRTQGRISGNTIY
TRBJ2-2	TRBV4-1	ASKQTGWDTGELF
TRBJ2-6	TRBV11-2	ASSLNMAPGANVLT
TRBJ2-3	TRBV27	ATRAEEPDTQY
TRBJ1-5	TRBV5-6	ASSWGRNQPQH
TRBJ2-1	TRBV10-1	ARTLSGTAQYNEQF
TRBJ1-1	TRBV7-6	ASSADRMRGTEAF
TRBJ2-5	TRBV5-1	ASRHGQGASETQY
TRBJ1-5	TRBV10-3	ASSYSASSNQPQH